Below are 12 T cell receptor beta chains sequenced from a single sample in a study of blood T cell repertoires in COVID-19. Here immunoSEQ multiplex PCR was the method, and the copy in TCRdb shows in-frame clones only, minus some. Of about 120,000 clones listed, under 95% are singletons. Sequences were obtained from peripheral blood. These receptors were taken from a man in his sixties with COVID-19, enrolled during active disease.

The J gene is TRBJ2-5, the V gene TRBV6-5; possibly TRBD2 for D (5 bases). V was trimmed by 7 bases and J by 0 bases, leaving 6 bases between them. Germline CDR1 reads MNHEY; CDR2 reads SVGAGI. This CDR3 region has 12 residues. The CDR3 DNA reads TGTGCCAGCACCGGGAACCAAGAGACCCAGTACTTC. Protein product: CASTGNQETQYF.

The chain uses TRBV7-2 and TRBJ1-1, with a tentative D call TRBD1 (6 bases). V was shortened by 0 bases and J by 6 bases, with 8 bases between the two germline ends. CDR1 SGHTA and CDR2 FQGNSA come from the germline V gene. The CDR3 has 13 amino acids. The DNA for the CDR3 is TGTGCCAGCAGCTTAGCTTGGACAGCTGAAGCTTTCTTT. Translating gives CASSLAWTAEAFF.

This chain links TRBV11-3 with TRBJ2-7; TRBD2 matches 7 bases. CDR1 is SGHNT and CDR2 is YENEEA in the germline V gene. The junction had 6 bases not matched to a gene; V was cut back by 1 base and J by 6 bases. This CDR3 region has 14 residues. The CDR3 region is CASSLVGPGGEQYF. DNA of the CDR3: TGTGCCAGCAGCTTAGTGGGTCCGGGGGGCGAGCAGTACTTC.

V is TRBV19 and J is TRBJ2-1; 16 positions agree with TRBD2. V lost 3 bases and J lost 2; bases outside the gene matches: 16. Germline-derived CDR1 and CDR2 are LNHDA and SQIVND (reference sequence). CDR3 size: 22 residues. CDR3 region: CASSMTEWRGLAGGKTYNEQFF. CDR3 coding DNA: TGTGCCAGTAGTATGACGGAGTGGAGGGGACTAGCGGGAGGGAAGACCTACAATGAGCAGTTCTTC.

The chain couples TRBV6-5 to TRBJ1-1, with D perhaps TRBD1 (5 bases). Between the trimmed V and J ends, which lost 5 bases and 4 bases, there was a span of 17 bases. The CDR3 has 15 residues. Germline loops: CDR1 MNHEY, CDR2 SVGAGI. The CDR3 DNA is TGTGCCAGCAGTCCAACCAGGGAAAGAGGCACTGAAGCTTTCTTT. It specifies CASSPTRERGTEAFF.

J is TRBJ1-5 and V is TRBV6-5, with 8 bases lining up with TRBD1. The CDR3 sequence is 14 residues long. Trimming removed 0 bases from V and 6 bases from J; junction bases left unmatched: 1. Looked up from germline, CDR1 is MNHEY and CDR2 is SVGAGI. CDR3 sequence reads: CASSYSQGGQPQHF. CDR3 bases: TGTGCCAGCAGTTACTCACAGGGGGGTCAGCCCCAGCATTTT.

The chain is built from TRBV28 and TRBJ1-3; D is uncertain. This CDR3 spans 15 amino acids. Deletions cut 5 bases from V and 0 bases from J, with 11 bases between. CDR1 and CDR2 from the germline V gene are MDHEN and SYDVKM. The CDR3 region is CASSPPLSSGNTIYF. In DNA form, the CDR3 reads TGTGCCAGCAGTCCCCCATTGAGCTCTGGAAACACCATATATTTT.

The rearrangement links TRBV4-1 to TRBJ2-2; D may be TRBD1 (6 bases). This CDR3 region has 16 residues. Germline V lookup: CDR1 MGHRA, CDR2 YSYEKL. V was pared by 2 bases and J by 0 bases, with 10 bases between. CDR3 sequence: CASSQSGDPNTGELFF. CDR3 DNA: TGCGCCAGCAGCCAATCAGGGGACCCGAACACCGGGGAGCTGTTTTTT.

The rearrangement joins TRBV28 to TRBJ2-2; no definite D call. The length of the CDR3 is 14 residues. CDR1 MDHEN and CDR2 SYDVKM come from the germline V gene. V was pared by 5 bases and J by 3 bases, with 10 bases between. CDR3 protein: CASSPTPDTGELFF. The CDR3 DNA sequence: TGTGCCAGCAGTCCTACCCCTGACACCGGGGAGCTGTTTTTT.

This clone was found a few times. The chain uses TRBV10-3 and TRBJ2-3; a weak D match, TRBD1 (5 bases). Trimming removed 6 bases from V and 3 bases from J, with 10 bases in between. CDR1 is ENHRY, CDR2 SYGVKD, per germline. CDR3 length equals 13 residues. As DNA, the CDR3 is TGTGCCATCAGGCCGGCAGGGACAGATACGCAGTATTTT. This translates into CAIRPAGTDTQYF.

The CDR3 is CASSLVVTSGRRNNEQFF. CDR3 nucleotide sequence: TGTGCCAGCAGTCTGGTAGTTACTAGCGGGAGAAGGAACAATGAGCAGTTCTTC. The chain joins TRBV6-6 to TRBJ2-1; 11 bases line up with TRBD2. Trimming removed 5 bases from V and 5 bases from J; junction bases left unmatched: 14. From germline, CDR1 is MNHNY and CDR2 SVGAGI (reference sequence). The CDR3 sequence is 18 residues long.

The chain employs TRBV6-6 and TRBJ2-7; 11 nucleotides match TRBD2. The length of the CDR3 is 16 residues. The germline gives CDR1 MNHNY, CDR2 SVGAGI (reference sequence). J lost 3 bases, V lost 2 bases, and 6 bases had no gene match. As DNA, the CDR3 is TGTGCCAGCAGTTACCCGGGACTAGCGGATAGCTACGAGCAGTACTTC. Protein product: CASSYPGLADSYEQYF.